This entry concerns a single T cell receptor (beta chain). Trimming took 2 bases from V and 0 from J, leaving 11 bases between them. Germline lookup yields CDR1 MGHDK and CDR2 SYGVNS. This CDR3 contains 16 residues. The data were taken from a study of blood T cells in healthy people across ages. The use of a sample-barcoded 5' primer and a J-beta primer mix characterized a second PCR of about 6 to 12 cycles. A single record per CDR3 protein comes from TCRdb applying MiXCR to the 5' RACE reads. The sample carries 650,000 to 1,000,000 distinct CDR3 sequences, under 40% recorded once. V gene TRBV25-1 combines with J gene TRBJ1-3, with D tentatively TRBD1 (5 bases). This receptor was obtained from a young man in good health. The specimen sequenced was blood. CDR3 residues: CASSEMGGYSGNTIYF. CDR3 nucleotides: TGTGCCAGCAGTGAAATGGGGGGTTACTCTGGAAACACCATATATTTT.